This TCR beta chain was recovered during a study of Tregs in tolerant kidney transplant recipients. Recipients received nonmyeloablative bone marrow transplants from related graft donors, with transient mixed chimerism. Unstimulated Tregs (CD4+CD25+CD127-) and CD4+CD25- non-Tregs were sorted from PBMCs. Trimming cost V 4 bases and J 2 bases, with 8 bases left between them. Germline V gene data show CDR1 as LGHNA and CDR2 as YSLEER. CDR3 length equals 13 residues. Sequenced by immunoSEQ multiplex PCR; TCRdb stores in-frame clones only, minus some. Of about 52,000 clones listed, about 90% were seen once; the top ten hold roughly 15%. This clone was seen only a few times. Its antigen is not identified. Other nucleotide sequences from this sample produce the same CDR3. Overall study results and limits: Biological reproducibility was not directly addressed, but technical replication error appeared minimal. In tolerant patients, donor-specific Tregs outgrew total Tregs, suggesting antigen-driven expansion.

The sequenced sample was CD8+ T cells from blood (PBMCs), obtained 24 months after the transplant. The origin of this receptor is a human patient who received a combined kidney and bone marrow transplant. Some T cells here may be from the graft donor. The chain uses TRBV4-3 and TRBJ1-2; D gene unclear. CDR3 amino acids: CASSPGLNYGYTF. The CDR3 bases are TGCGCCAGCAGCCCGGGGTTAAACTATGGCTACACCTTC.